This entry describes one TCR beta chain. Antigen specificity is unknown. Trimming took off 2 bases at V and 9 bases at J, with 14 bases between the two ends. Germline values: CDR1 KGHSH, CDR2 LQKENI. The CDR3 sequence is 14 residues long. This sample stems from a study of vaccination effects on CD4 cells after COVID-19. Profiling relied on immunoSEQ multiplex PCR, and the TCRdb table lists in-frame clones only, not all of them. The sample records around 19,000 clones, roughly 70% being singletons. Sequencing in the ViraFEST assay came after antigen-specific CD4+ T cells had been expanded with viral peptide pools, which were used to stimulate PBMC. Having been cultured for 10 days, the cells underwent CD4+ T cell isolation. None of the vaccinated had previously contracted SARS-CoV-2, and their nucleocapsid antibodies tested negative. Overall study findings and caveats: Recruitment yielded few convalescent patients, and the study had no early post-infection timepoints. Nearly all vaccine-induced clones in healthy recipients recognized only SARS-CoV-2.

The TCR was taken from a human donor who received a COVID-19 vaccine. V gene TRBV18 combines with J gene TRBJ1-3; D is possibly TRBD1 (5 bases). The source material was CD4+ T cells from PBMCs cultured with HCoV-229E spike peptides, sampled before COVID-19 vaccination. Written as DNA, the CDR3 is TGTGCCAGCTCACCATCAGCCCGCGGGGCCACCATATATTTT. Protein product: CASSPSARGATIYF.